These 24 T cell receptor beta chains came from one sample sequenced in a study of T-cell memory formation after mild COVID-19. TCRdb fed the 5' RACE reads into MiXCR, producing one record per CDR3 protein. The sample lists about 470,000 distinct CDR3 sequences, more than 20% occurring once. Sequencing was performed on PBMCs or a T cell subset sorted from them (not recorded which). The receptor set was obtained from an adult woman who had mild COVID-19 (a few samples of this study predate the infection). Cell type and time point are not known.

CDR3 nucleotide sequence: TGCGCCAGCAGCTGGTCTAGCGGGAGTGCGTCCAATGAGCAGTTCTTC. Amino acid sequence: CASSWSSGSASNEQFF. V usage is TRBV5-1 and J usage is TRBJ2-1, with 10 nucleotides matching TRBD2. This CDR3 contains 16 residues. Trimming at V came to 3 bases and at J to 6 bases, leaving 9 bases not matched to a gene. Germline CDR1 and CDR2: SGHRS and YFSETQ.

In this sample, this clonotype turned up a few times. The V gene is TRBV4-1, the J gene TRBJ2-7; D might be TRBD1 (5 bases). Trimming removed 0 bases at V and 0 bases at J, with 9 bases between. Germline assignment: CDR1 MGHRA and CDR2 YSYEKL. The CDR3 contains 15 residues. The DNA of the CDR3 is TGCGCCAGCAGCCAAGACCCCAGGGCCTCCTACGAGCAGTACTTC. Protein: CASSQDPRASYEQYF.

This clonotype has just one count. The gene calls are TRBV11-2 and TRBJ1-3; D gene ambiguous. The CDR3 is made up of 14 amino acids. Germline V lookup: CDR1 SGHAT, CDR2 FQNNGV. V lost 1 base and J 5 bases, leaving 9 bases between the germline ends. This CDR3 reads CASSLVGARNTIYF. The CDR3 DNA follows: TGTGCCAGCAGCTTAGTGGGCGCACGAAACACCATATATTTT.

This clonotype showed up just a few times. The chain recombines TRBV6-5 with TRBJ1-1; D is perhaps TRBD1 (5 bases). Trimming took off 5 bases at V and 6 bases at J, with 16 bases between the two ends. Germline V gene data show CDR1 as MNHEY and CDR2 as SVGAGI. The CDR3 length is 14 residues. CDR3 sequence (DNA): TGTGCCAGCAGTCCCGATCAGGGAAGGGCTGAAGCTTTCTTT. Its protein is CASSPDQGRAEAFF.

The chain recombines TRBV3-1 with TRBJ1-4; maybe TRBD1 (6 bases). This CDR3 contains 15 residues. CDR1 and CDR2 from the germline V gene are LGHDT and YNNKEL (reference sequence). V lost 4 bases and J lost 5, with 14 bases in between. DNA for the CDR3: TGTGCCAGCAGCCTAACGACAGGTATCAATGAAAAACTGTTTTTT. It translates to CASSLTTGINEKLFF.

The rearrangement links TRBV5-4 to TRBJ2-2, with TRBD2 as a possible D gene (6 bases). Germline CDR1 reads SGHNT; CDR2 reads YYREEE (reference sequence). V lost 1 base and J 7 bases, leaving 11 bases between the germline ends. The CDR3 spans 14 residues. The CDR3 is CASSLRLDLGELFF. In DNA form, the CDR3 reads TGTGCCAGCAGCTTGAGACTAGATCTCGGGGAGCTGTTTTTT.

CDR3 loop: CATSRERLGETQYF. The CDR3, as DNA: TGTGCCACCAGCAGAGAGCGTCTCGGAGAGACCCAGTACTTC. This sequence joins TRBV15 and TRBJ2-5; D is undetermined. With 0 bases removed from V and 4 bases from J, the gap between germline ends came to 9 bases. From germline, CDR1 is LNHNV and CDR2 YYDKDF (reference sequence). The CDR3 has 14 residues.

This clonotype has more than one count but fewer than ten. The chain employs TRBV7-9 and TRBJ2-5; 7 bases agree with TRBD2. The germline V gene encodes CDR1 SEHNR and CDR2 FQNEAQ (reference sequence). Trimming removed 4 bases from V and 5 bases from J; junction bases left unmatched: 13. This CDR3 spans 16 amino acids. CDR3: CASSSRERRPGETQYF. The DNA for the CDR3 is TGTGCCAGCAGCTCGCGGGAGCGACGACCGGGGGAGACCCAGTACTTC.

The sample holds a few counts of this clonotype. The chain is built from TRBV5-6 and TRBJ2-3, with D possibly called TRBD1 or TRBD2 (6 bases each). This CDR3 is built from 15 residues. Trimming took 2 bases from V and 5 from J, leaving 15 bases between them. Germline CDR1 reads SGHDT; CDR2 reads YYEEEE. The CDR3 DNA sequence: TGTGCCAGCAGCTTCTCCAACGGGGGCGTAGATACGCAGTATTTT. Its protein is CASSFSNGGVDTQYF.

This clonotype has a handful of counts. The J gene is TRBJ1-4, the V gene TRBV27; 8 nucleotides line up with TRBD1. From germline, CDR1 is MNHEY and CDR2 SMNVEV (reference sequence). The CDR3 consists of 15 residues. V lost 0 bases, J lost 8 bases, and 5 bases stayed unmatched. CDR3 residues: CASSLSQGAREKLFF. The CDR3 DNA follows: TGTGCCAGCAGTTTATCCCAGGGGGCACGCGAAAAACTGTTTTTT.

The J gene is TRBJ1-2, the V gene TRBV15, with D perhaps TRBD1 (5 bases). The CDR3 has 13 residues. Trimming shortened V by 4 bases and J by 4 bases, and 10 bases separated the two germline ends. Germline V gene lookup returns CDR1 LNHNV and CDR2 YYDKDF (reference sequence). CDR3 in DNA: TGTGCCACCAGCACCGGGGCAGCCTATGGCTACACCTTC. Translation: CATSTGAAYGYTF.

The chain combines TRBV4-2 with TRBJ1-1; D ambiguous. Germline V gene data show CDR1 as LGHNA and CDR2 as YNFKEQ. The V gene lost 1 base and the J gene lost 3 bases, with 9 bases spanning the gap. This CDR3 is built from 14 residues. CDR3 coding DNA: TGTGCCAGCAGCCAAGCGGGTTTAGACACTGAAGCTTTCTTT. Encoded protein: CASSQAGLDTEAFF.

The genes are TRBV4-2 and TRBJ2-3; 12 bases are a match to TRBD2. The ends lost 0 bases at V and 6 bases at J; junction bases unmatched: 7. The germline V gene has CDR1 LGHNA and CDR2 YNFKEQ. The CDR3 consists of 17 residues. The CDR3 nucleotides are TGTGCCAGCAGCCAAGAGTCTTCTAGCGGGGGGGCCGATACGCAGTATTTT. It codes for CASSQESSSGGADTQYF.

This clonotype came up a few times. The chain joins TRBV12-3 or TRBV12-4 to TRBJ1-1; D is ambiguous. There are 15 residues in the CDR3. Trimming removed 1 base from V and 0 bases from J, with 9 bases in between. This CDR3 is CASSLVRSLNTEAFF. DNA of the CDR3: TGTGCCAGCAGTTTAGTGCGGTCTCTGAACACTGAAGCTTTCTTT.

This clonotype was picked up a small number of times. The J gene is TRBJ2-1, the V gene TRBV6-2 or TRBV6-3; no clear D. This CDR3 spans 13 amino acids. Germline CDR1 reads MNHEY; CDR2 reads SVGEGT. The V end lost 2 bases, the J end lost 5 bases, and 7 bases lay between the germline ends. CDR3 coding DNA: TGTGCCAGCAGTTACGGACGGCACAATGAGCAGTTCTTC. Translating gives CASSYGRHNEQFF.

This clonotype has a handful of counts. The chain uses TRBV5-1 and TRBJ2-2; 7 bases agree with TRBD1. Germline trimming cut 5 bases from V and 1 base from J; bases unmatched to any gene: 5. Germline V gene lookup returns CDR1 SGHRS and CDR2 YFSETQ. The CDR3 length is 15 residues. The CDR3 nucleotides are TGCGCCAGCAGGACCGGGACAGAGAACACCGGGGAGCTGTTTTTT. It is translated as CASRTGTENTGELFF.

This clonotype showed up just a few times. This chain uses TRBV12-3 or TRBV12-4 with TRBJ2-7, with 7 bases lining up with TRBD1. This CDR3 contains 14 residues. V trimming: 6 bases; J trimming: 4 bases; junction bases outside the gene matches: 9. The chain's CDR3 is CASSPTGVPYEQYF. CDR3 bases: TGTGCCAGCAGCCCCACAGGGGTCCCATACGAGCAGTACTTC.

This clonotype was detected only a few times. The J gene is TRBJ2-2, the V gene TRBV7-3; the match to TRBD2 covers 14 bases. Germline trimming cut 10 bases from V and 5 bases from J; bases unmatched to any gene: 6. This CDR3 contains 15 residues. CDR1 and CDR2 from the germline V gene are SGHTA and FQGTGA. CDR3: CATGLAGGRTGELFF. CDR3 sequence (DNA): TGTGCCACCGGACTAGCGGGGGGTCGTACCGGGGAGCTGTTTTTT.

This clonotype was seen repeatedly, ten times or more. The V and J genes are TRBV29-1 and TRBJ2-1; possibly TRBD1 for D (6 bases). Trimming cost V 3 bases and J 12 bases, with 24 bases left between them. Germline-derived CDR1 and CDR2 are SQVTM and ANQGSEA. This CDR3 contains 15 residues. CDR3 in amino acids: CSVDHRGKPNEWQFF. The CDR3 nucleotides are TGCAGCGTTGATCATAGGGGGAAGCCCAATGAGTGGCAGTTCTTC.

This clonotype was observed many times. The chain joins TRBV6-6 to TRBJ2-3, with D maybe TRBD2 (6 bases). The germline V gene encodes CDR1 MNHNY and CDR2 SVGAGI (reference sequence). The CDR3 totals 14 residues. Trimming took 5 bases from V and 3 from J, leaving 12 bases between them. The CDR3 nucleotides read TGTGCCAGCAGTCGACTTGCGGGAACAGATACGCAGTATTTT. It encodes CASSRLAGTDTQYF.

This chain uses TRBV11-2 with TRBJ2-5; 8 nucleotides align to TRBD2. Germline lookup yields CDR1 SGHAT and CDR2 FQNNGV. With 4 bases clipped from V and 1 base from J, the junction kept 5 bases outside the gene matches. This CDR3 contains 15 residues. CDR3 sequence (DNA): TGTGCCAGCAGCTGGGGACTAGGCATCCAAGAGACCCAGTACTTC. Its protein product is CASSWGLGIQETQYF.

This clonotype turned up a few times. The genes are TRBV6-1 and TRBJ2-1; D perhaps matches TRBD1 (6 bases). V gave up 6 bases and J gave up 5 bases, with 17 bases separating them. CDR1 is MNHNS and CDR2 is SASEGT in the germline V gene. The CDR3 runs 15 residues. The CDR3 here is CASRGPQDRNNEQFF. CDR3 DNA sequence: TGTGCCAGCAGAGGACCACAGGACAGAAACAATGAGCAGTTCTTC.

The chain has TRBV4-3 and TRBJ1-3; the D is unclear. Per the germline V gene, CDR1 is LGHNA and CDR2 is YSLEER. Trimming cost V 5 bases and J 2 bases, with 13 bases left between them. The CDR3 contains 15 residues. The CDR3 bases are TGCGCCAGCAGCGTTGGTAGGGTACCTGGAAACACCATATATTTT. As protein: CASSVGRVPGNTIYF.

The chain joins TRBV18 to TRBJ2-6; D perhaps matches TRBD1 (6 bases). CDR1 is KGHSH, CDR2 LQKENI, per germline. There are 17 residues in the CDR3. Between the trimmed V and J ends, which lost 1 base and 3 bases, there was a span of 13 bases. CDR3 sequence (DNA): TGTGCCAGCTCACCACAGGTCCCAGGGGATGGGGCCAACGTCCTGACTTTC. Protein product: CASSPQVPGDGANVLTF.